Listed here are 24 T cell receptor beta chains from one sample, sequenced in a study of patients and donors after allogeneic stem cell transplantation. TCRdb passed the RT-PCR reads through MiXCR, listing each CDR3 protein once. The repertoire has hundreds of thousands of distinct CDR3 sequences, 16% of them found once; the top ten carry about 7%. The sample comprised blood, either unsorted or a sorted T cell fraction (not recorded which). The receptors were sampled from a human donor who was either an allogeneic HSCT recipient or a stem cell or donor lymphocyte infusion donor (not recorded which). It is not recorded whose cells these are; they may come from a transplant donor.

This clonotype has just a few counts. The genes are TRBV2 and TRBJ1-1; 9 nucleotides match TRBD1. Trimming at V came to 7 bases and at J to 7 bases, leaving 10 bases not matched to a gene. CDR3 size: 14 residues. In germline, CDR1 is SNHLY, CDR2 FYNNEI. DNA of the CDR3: TGTGCCAGCAAACTCGGGACAGGGTTTGGTGAAGCTTTCTTT. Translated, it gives CASKLGTGFGEAFF.

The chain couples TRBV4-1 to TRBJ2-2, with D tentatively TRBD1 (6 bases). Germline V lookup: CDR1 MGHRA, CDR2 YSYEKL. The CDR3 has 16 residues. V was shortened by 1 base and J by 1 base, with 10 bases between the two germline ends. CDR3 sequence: CASSQGDRRNTGELFF. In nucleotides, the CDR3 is TGCGCCAGCAGCCAAGGAGACAGGAGGAACACCGGGGAGCTGTTTTTT.

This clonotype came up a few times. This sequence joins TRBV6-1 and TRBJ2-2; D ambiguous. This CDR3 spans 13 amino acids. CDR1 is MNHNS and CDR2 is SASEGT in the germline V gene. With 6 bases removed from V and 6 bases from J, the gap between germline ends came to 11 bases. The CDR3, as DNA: TGTGCCAGCAGACGCCACAGCGCCGGGGAGCTGTTTTTT. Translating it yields CASRRHSAGELFF.

CDR3 DNA sequence: TGCGCCAGCAGCCAAGGCATGGCGGAGGGGGCGTTAGGAGCTTTCTTT. Protein sequence: CASSQGMAEGALGAFF. This sequence joins TRBV4-1 and TRBJ1-1; 7 nucleotides agree with TRBD1. There are 16 residues in the CDR3. Germline V gives CDR1 MGHRA, CDR2 YSYEKL. The V segment lost 1 base and the J segment 10 bases; nucleotides outside the gene matches: 15.

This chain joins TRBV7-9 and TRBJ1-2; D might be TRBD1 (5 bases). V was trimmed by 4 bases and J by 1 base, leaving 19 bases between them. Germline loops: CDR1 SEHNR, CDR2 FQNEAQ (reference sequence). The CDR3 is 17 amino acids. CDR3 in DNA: TGTGCCAGCAGCTCAAACCCTTTAGACAGCTATAACTATGGCTACACCTTC. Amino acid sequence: CASSSNPLDSYNYGYTF.

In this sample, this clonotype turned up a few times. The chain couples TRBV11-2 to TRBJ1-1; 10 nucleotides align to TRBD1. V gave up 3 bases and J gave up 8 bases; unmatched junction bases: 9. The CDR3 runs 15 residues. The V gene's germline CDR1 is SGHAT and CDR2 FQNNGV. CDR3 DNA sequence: TGTGCCAGCAGCTTGAAGGGACAGGGGAATTCGGAAGCTTTCTTT. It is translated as CASSLKGQGNSEAFF.

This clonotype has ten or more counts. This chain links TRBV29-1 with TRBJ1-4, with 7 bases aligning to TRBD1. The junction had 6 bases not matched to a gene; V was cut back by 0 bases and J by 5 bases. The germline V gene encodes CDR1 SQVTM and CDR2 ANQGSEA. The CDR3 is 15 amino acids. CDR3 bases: TGCAGCGTTGAAGATCTGGGACAGTTAAATGAAAAACTGTTTTTT. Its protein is CSVEDLGQLNEKLFF.

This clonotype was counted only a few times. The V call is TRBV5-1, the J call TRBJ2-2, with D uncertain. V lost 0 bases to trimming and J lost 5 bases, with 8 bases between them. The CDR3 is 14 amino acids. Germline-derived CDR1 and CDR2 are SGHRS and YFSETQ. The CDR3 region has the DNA TGCGCCAGCAGCTTGGTAAGGTGGACCGGGGAGCTGTTTTTT. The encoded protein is CASSLVRWTGELFF.

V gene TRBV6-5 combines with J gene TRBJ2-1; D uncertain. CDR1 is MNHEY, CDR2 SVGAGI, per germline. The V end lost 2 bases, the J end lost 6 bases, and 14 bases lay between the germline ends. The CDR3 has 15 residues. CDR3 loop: CASSYGSVGSNEQFF. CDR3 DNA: TGTGCCAGCAGTTACGGGTCCGTGGGAAGCAATGAGCAGTTCTTC.

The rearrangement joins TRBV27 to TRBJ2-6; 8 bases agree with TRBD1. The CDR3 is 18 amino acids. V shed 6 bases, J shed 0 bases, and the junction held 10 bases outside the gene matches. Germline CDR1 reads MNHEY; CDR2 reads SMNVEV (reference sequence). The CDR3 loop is CASREVRGQRSGANVLTF. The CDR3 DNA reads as TGTGCCAGCAGGGAAGTCAGGGGGCAGCGCTCTGGGGCCAACGTCCTGACTTTC.

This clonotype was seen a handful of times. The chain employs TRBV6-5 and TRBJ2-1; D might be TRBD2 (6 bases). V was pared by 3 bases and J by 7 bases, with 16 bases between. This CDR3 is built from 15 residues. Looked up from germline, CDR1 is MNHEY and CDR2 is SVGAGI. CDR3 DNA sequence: TGTGCCAGCAGTTATTCCCCGGGGGTCCTTAATGAGCAGTTCTTC. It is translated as CASSYSPGVLNEQFF.

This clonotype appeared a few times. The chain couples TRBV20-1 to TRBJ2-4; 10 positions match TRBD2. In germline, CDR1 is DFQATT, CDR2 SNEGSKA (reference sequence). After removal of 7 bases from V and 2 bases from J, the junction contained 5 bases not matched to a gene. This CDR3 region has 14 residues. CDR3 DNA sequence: TGCAGTGGACTAGCGGGTGGATCCAAAAACATTCAGTACTTC. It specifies CSGLAGGSKNIQYF.

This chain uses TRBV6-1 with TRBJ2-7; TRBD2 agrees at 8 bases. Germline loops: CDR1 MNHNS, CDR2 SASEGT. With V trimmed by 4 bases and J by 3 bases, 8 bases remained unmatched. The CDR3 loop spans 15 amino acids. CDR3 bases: TGTGCCAGCAGTGCTGGTGCTAGCGGGTTCTACGAGCAGTACTTC. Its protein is CASSAGASGFYEQYF.

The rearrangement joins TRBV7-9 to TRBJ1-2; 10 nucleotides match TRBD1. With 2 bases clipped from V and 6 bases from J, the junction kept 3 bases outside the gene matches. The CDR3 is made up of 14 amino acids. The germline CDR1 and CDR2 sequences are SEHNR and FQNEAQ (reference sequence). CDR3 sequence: CASSLLTGGHGYTF. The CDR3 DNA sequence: TGTGCCAGCAGCTTACTGACAGGGGGCCATGGCTACACCTTC.

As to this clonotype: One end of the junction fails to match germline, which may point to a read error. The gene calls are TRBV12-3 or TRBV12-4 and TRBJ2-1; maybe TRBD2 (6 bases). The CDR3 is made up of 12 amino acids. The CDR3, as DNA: TGTGCCAGCAGCGGGACTGCAGCTGAGCCGTTCTTC. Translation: CASSGTAAEPFF.

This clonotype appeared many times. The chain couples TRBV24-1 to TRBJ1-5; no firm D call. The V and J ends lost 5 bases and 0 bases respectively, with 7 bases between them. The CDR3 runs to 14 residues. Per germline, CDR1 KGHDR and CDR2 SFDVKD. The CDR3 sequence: CATSGDGSNQPQHF. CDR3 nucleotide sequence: TGTGCCACCAGTGGAGACGGTAGCAATCAGCCCCAGCATTTT.

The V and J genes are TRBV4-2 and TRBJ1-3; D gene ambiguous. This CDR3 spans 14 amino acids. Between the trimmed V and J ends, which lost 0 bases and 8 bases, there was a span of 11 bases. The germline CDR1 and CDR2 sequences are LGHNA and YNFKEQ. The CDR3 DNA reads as TGTGCCAGCAGCCAAGAGGTATTGGGATACACCATATATTTT. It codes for CASSQEVLGYTIYF.

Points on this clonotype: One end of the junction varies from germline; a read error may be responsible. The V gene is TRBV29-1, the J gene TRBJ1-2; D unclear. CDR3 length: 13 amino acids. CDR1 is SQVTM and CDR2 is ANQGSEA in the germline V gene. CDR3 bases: TGCAGCGTTGAAGAAAAGTCAGGCATAGCCAGAAAATTC. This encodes CSVEEKSGIARKF.

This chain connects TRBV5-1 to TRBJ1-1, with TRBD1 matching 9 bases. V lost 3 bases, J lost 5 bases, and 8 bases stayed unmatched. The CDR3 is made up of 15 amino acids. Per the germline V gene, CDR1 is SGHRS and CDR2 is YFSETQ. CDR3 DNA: TGCGCCAGCAGCTACATAAGACAGGGGGGGACTGAAGCTTTCTTT. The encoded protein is CASSYIRQGGTEAFF.

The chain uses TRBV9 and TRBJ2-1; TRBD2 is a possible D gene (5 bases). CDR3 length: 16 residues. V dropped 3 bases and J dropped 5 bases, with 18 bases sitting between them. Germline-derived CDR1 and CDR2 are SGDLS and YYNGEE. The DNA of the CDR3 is TGTGCCAGCAGCGCGCCCCCGCCCCCGGGAAACAATGAGCAGTTCTTC. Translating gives CASSAPPPPGNNEQFF.

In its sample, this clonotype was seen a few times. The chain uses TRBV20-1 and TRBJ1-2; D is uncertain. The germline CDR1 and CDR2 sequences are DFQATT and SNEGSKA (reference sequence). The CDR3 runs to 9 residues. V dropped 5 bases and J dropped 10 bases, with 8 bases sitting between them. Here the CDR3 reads CSAQGIYTF. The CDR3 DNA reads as TGCAGTGCTCAAGGTATCTACACCTTC.

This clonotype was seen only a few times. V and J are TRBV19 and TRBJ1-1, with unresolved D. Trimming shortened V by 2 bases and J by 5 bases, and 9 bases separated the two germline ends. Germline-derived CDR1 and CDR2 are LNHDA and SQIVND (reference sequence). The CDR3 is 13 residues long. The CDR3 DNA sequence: TGTGCCAGTAGTATACTAGGGTGGACTGAAGCTTTCTTT. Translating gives CASSILGWTEAFF.

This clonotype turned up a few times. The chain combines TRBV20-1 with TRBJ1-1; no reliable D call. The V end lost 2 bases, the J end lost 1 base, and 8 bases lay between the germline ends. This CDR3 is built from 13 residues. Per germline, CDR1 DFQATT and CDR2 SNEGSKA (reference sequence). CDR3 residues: CSARSVRNTEAFF. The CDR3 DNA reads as TGCAGTGCTAGAAGTGTCCGGAACACTGAAGCTTTCTTT.

The CDR3 DNA is TGTGCCAGCTCTCCGAAGGGCTACGAGCAGTACTTC. Protein: CASSPKGYEQYF. This sequence joins TRBV18 and TRBJ2-7; no definite D call. Germline loops: CDR1 KGHSH, CDR2 LQKENI. CDR3 size: 12 residues. V was cut by 6 bases and J by 3 bases, with 9 bases left in between.